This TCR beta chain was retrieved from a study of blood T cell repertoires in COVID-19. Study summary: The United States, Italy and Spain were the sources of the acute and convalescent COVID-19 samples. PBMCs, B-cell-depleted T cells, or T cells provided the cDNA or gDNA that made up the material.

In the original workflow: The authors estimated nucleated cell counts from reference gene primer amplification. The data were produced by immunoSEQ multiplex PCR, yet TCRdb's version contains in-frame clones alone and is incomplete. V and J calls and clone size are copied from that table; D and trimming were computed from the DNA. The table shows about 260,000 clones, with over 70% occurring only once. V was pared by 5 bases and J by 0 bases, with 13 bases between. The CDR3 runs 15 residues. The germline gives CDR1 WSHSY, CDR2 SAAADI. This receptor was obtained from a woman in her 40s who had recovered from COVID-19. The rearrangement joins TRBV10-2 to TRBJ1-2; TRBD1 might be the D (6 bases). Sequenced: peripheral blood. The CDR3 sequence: CASSPGTPTNYGYTF. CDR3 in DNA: TGCGCCAGCAGTCCCGGGACACCTACTAACTATGGCTACACCTTC.